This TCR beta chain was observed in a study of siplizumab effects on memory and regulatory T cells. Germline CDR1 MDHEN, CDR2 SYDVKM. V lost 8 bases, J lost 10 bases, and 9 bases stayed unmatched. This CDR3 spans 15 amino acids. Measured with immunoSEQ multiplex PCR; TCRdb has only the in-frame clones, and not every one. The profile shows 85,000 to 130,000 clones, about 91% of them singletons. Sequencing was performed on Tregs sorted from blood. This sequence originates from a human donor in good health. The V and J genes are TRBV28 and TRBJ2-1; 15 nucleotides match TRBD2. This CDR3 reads CASGLAGGARGEQFF. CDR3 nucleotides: TGTGCCAGCGGACTAGCGGGAGGGGCCCGGGGGGAGCAGTTCTTC.